The rows below give T cell receptor beta chains drawn from one sample of a study of long-term antiretroviral therapy in people with HIV. Sequenced by immunoSEQ multiplex PCR; TCRdb stores in-frame clones only, minus some. The sample has about 35,000 clones, about 70% seen once. The specimen was unsorted PBMCs, collected 3 years after starting antiretroviral therapy. These receptor sequences come from a man aged 50 to 60 with HIV. CDR3s include the opening cysteine and the closing phenylalanine or tryptophan. The D gene is left open where the match is weak. Clone size is shown for a subset of rows, as once, few, many or a class of expanded clone.

clone size: NA
J gene: TRBJ2-1
D gene: NA
V gene: TRBV5-5
CDR3 protein: CASSLGQYNEQFF
CDR3 DNA: TGTGCCAGCAGCTTGGGACAGTACAATGAGCAGTTCTTC

clone size: once
J gene: TRBJ2-3
D gene: NA
V gene: TRBV4-3
CDR3 protein: CASSQRLADTQYF
CDR3 DNA: TGCGCCAGCAGCCAAAGACTAGCAGATACGCAGTATTTT

clone size: NA
J gene: TRBJ1-6
D gene: TRBD1
V gene: TRBV27
CDR3 protein: CASSLRGQGYYNSPLHF
CDR3 DNA: TGTGCCAGCAGTTTACGAGGACAGGGGTACTATAATTCACCCCTCCACTTT

clone size: NA
J gene: TRBJ2-7
D gene: TRBD2
V gene: TRBV9
CDR3 protein: CASSGGTSGRPHYEQYF
CDR3 DNA: TGTGCCAGCAGCGGGGGGACTAGCGGGAGGCCTCACTACGAGCAGTACTTC

clone size: NA
J gene: TRBJ1-1
D gene: NA
V gene: TRBV7-9
CDR3 protein: CASSSNTNTEAFF
CDR3 DNA: TGTGCCAGCAGCTCTAATACGAACACTGAAGCTTTCTTT

clone size: NA
J gene: TRBJ2-3
D gene: TRBD2
V gene: TRBV5-6
CDR3 protein: CASSRTSGSPDTQYF
CDR3 DNA: TGTGCCAGCAGCCGGACTAGCGGGAGCCCAGATACGCAGTATTTT

clone size: few
J gene: TRBJ2-7
D gene: NA
V gene: TRBV5-6
CDR3 protein: CASSLGTVDEQYF
CDR3 DNA: TGTGCCAGCAGCTTGGGGACAGTCGACGAGCAGTACTTC

clone size: NA
J gene: TRBJ1-1
D gene: NA
V gene: TRBV7-2
CDR3 protein: CASSLHLTQAFF
CDR3 DNA: TGTGCCAGCAGCTTACACCTCACCCAAGCTTTCTTT

clone size: once
J gene: TRBJ1-3
D gene: NA
V gene: TRBV27
CDR3 protein: CASSLNGGIGNTIYF
CDR3 DNA: TGTGCCAGCAGTTTGAACGGGGGAATTGGAAACACCATATATTTT

clone size: NA
J gene: TRBJ2-1
D gene: NA
V gene: TRBV6-5
CDR3 protein: CASRGSYNEQFF
CDR3 DNA: TGTGCCTCCCGGGGCAGCTACAATGAGCAGTTCTTC

clone size: once
J gene: TRBJ2-7
D gene: NA
V gene: TRBV7-2
CDR3 protein: CASSFQDGFYEQYF
CDR3 DNA: TGTGCCAGCAGCTTCCAGGACGGGTTTTACGAGCAGTACTTC

clone size: NA
J gene: TRBJ1-6
D gene: TRBD1
V gene: TRBV5-6
CDR3 protein: CASSLVTGGNSPLHF
CDR3 DNA: TGTGCCAGCAGCTTAGTGACAGGGGGTAATTCACCCCTCCACTTT

clone size: NA
J gene: TRBJ2-3
D gene: TRBD1
V gene: TRBV19
CDR3 protein: CASSIAQGVRSTDTQYF
CDR3 DNA: TGTGCCAGTAGTATCGCCCAGGGGGTTCGGAGCACAGATACGCAGTATTTT

clone size: NA
J gene: TRBJ1-4
D gene: TRBD1
V gene: TRBV4-3
CDR3 protein: CASSQDLTGVGGKLFF
CDR3 DNA: TGCGCCAGCAGCCAAGACCTTACAGGGGTGGGAGGAAAACTGTTTTTT

clone size: NA
J gene: TRBJ2-3
D gene: TRBD2
V gene: TRBV7-9
CDR3 protein: CASSLVLAGPTDTQYF
CDR3 DNA: TGTGCCAGCAGCTTAGTGCTAGCGGGACCCACAGATACGCAGTATTTT

clone size: once
J gene: TRBJ1-3
D gene: TRBD1
V gene: TRBV5-1
CDR3 protein: CASSSTGGNTIYF
CDR3 DNA: TGCGCCAGCAGCTCGACAGGGGGAAACACCATATATTTT

clone size: NA
J gene: TRBJ1-5
D gene: NA
V gene: TRBV5-1
CDR3 protein: CASSHGPARGNQPQHF
CDR3 DNA: TGCGCCAGCAGTCACGGGCCGGCCCGGGGAAATCAGCCCCAGCATTTT

clone size: once
J gene: TRBJ1-2
D gene: NA
V gene: TRBV4-3
CDR3 protein: CASSQVGMDGYTF
CDR3 DNA: TGCGCCAGCAGCCAAGTTGGGATGGATGGCTACACCTTC

clone size: NA
J gene: TRBJ2-3
D gene: TRBD2
V gene: TRBV5-1
CDR3 protein: CASRIAGGLPDTQYF
CDR3 DNA: TGCGCCAGCAGGATAGCGGGGGGGCTCCCAGATACGCAGTATTTT

clone size: few
J gene: TRBJ2-7
D gene: NA
V gene: TRBV7-9
CDR3 protein: CASSLPRTLRDEQYF
CDR3 DNA: TGTGCCAGCAGCCTACCGAGGACCCTAAGAGACGAGCAGTACTTC

clone size: NA
J gene: TRBJ2-7
D gene: NA
V gene: TRBV5-5
CDR3 protein: CASSFSEGEQYF
CDR3 DNA: TGTGCCAGCAGCTTCAGTGAGGGCGAGCAGTACTTC

clone size: NA
J gene: TRBJ1-5
D gene: TRBD1
V gene: TRBV2
CDR3 protein: CASREQGGNQPQHF
CDR3 DNA: TGTGCCAGCAGGGAACAGGGGGGGAATCAGCCCCAGCATTTT

clone size: NA
J gene: TRBJ1-6
D gene: TRBD1
V gene: TRBV7-3
CDR3 protein: CASSLTGTEGGSPLHF
CDR3 DNA: TGTGCCAGCAGCTTAACAGGGACAGAGGGAGGCTCACCCCTCCACTTT

clone size: NA
J gene: TRBJ1-5
D gene: TRBD1
V gene: TRBV7-2
CDR3 protein: CASSWDREGPANQPQHF
CDR3 DNA: TGTGCCAGCAGCTGGGACAGGGAGGGACCCGCCAATCAGCCCCAGCATTTT